The 19 T cell receptor beta chains below all came from one sample that was sequenced in a study of shared clonotypes between healthy human individuals. Data came from immunoSEQ multiplex PCR; TCRdb stores just in-frame clones and leaves some out. The sample has some 550,000 clones, approximately 97% seen once. The sequencing sample was made of naive CD4+ T cells sorted from blood. The sample's subset: CD45RA+ positively selected. The receptor set was obtained from a woman in her twenties or thirties in good health.

The chain joins TRBV7-6 to TRBJ2-1, with TRBD2 matching 12 bases. CDR1 is SGHVS and CDR2 is FNYEAQ in the germline V gene. The V and J ends lost 5 bases and 4 bases, in that order; junction bases with no gene match: 3. The CDR3 has 15 amino acids. CDR3 bases: TGTGCCAGCAGCCGACTAGCGGGAGCGTACAATGAGCAGTTCTTC. Protein product: CASSRLAGAYNEQFF.

The chain employs TRBV29-1 and TRBJ2-5, with D tentatively TRBD1 or TRBD2 (5 bases each). V lost 6 bases and J lost 1, with 15 bases in between. Per germline, CDR1 SQVTM and CDR2 ANQGSEA. There are 14 residues in the CDR3. This CDR3 is CSVAQGVSQETQYF. CDR3 coding DNA: TGCAGCGTGGCCCAGGGAGTGAGCCAAGAGACCCAGTACTTC. Supplemented by reference TRBV29-1 and TRBJ2-5, the full variable domain reads SAVISQKPSRDICQRGTSLTIQCQVDSQVTMMFWYRQQPGQSLTLIATANQGSEATYESGFVIDKFPISRPNLTFSTLTVSNMSPEDSSIYLCSVAQGVSQETQYFGPGTRLLVL.

The genes are TRBV27 and TRBJ1-1; maybe TRBD1 (5 bases). With 2 bases removed from V and 5 bases from J, the gap between germline ends came to 12 bases. Germline V gene data show CDR1 as MNHEY and CDR2 as SMNVEV (reference sequence). CDR3 length: 14 amino acids. CDR3 residues: CASSLRGGRTEAFF. The CDR3 bases are TGTGCCAGCAGTTTACGCGGGGGGAGGACTGAAGCTTTCTTT.

This chain connects TRBV27 to TRBJ2-1; TRBD1 might be the D (8 bases). Trimming took 3 bases from V and 15 from J, leaving 18 bases between them. The CDR3 consists of 13 residues. Germline CDR1 and CDR2: MNHEY and SMNVEV (reference sequence). DNA for the CDR3: TGTGCCAGCAGTTTCCCACAGGGGGGGCTTAGGTTCTTC. Translating gives CASSFPQGGLRFF.

This clone appeared once. This chain uses TRBV9 with TRBJ2-6, with D uncertain. The CDR3 spans 13 residues. V lost 3 bases, J lost 8 bases, and 9 bases lay in between. The germline V gene encodes CDR1 SGDLS and CDR2 YYNGEE. This CDR3 reads CASSGPLTNVLTF. The CDR3 DNA follows: TGTGCCAGCAGCGGACCCCTGACCAACGTCCTGACTTTC.

On this clone itself: One junction end disagrees with the germline gene, perhaps due to a read error. V usage is TRBV28 and J usage is TRBJ1-4; TRBD1 might be the D (5 bases). This CDR3 contains 13 residues. The germline V gene has CDR1 MDHEN and CDR2 SYDVKM. For the CDR3, the DNA is TGTGCCTGCAGGGACCGAGCCTCTGAAAAACTGTTTTTT. Translation: CACRDRASEKLFF.

The rearrangement uses TRBV6-6 and TRBJ1-2; the D gene is possibly TRBD1 (6 bases). V gave up 7 bases and J gave up 7 bases, with 13 bases separating them. There are 12 residues in the CDR3. Germline loops: CDR1 MNHNY, CDR2 SVGAGI (reference sequence). The CDR3 region is CASTQGLAGYTF. The CDR3 DNA reads as TGTGCCAGCACCCAGGGGCTTGCTGGCTACACCTTC.

The V gene is TRBV5-1, the J gene TRBJ2-3; unclear D gene. This CDR3 has 14 amino acids. Between the trimmed V and J ends, which lost 0 bases and 3 bases, there was a span of 8 bases. Germline CDR1 SGHRS, CDR2 YFSETQ. This chain's CDR3 is CASSLASSTDTQYF. The CDR3 DNA follows: TGCGCCAGCAGCTTGGCCTCGTCAACAGATACGCAGTATTTT.

The chain couples TRBV10-3 to TRBJ2-2; D gene unclear. In germline, CDR1 is ENHRY, CDR2 SYGVKD. Trimming shortened V by 0 bases and J by 6 bases, and 8 bases separated the two germline ends. The CDR3 runs 14 residues. CDR3 sequence reads: CAISESNGAGELFF. CDR3 bases: TGTGCCATCAGTGAGTCTAACGGCGCCGGGGAGCTGTTTTTT.

The chain carries TRBV23-1 and TRBJ1-4; the D is unclear. TRBV23-1 qualifies as an ORF whose function is uncertain. There are 15 residues in the CDR3. Trimming pared 2 bases from V and 0 bases from J, leaving 7 bases between. The CDR3 DNA follows: TGCGCCAGCAGTCAAGGTGTAGCAACTAATGAAAAACTGTTTTTT. It codes for CASSQGVATNEKLFF.

This clone is a singleton in its sample. The V call is TRBV5-5, the J call TRBJ1-1, with D unresolved. The CDR3 contains 14 residues. CDR1 SGHKS and CDR2 YYEKEE come from the germline V gene (reference sequence). V was trimmed by 0 bases and J by 4 bases, leaving 10 bases between them. CDR3 DNA sequence: TGTGCCAGCAGCTTGGTGGTTGGTATCACTGAAGCTTTCTTT. Translation gives CASSLVVGITEAFF.

About this clone: The same CDR3 arises from other DNA sequences in this sample as well. The chain has TRBV5-4 and TRBJ2-1, with 7 bases identical to TRBD2. This CDR3 is 16 amino acids long. CDR1 and CDR2 from the germline V gene are SGHNT and YYREEE (reference sequence). Trimming cost V 0 bases and J 0 bases; bases outside gene matches: 3. DNA for the CDR3: TGTGCCAGCAGCTTGGGCGGCGGGAGCTCCTACAATGAGCAGTTCTTC. Translating gives CASSLGGGSSYNEQFF. Filled out from reference TRBV5-4 and TRBJ2-1, the complete variable domain reads ETGVTQSPTHLIKTRGQQVTLRCSSQSGHNTVSWYQQALGQGPQFIFQYYREEENGRGNFPPRFSGLQFPNYSSELNVNALELDDSALYLCASSLGGGSSYNEQFFGPGTRLTVL.

This chain uses TRBV28 with TRBJ2-6; D might be TRBD1 (6 bases). With 3 bases removed from V and 1 base from J, the gap between germline ends came to 7 bases. Germline V lookup: CDR1 MDHEN, CDR2 SYDVKM. The CDR3 loop spans 15 amino acids. DNA for the CDR3: TGTGCCAGCAGTTTCCAGGGGTCTGGGGCCAACGTCCTGACTTTC. Its protein is CASSFQGSGANVLTF.

The chain links TRBV4-1 to TRBJ2-1; 9 bases match TRBD1. Per the germline V gene, CDR1 is MGHRA and CDR2 is YSYEKL. This CDR3 has 17 residues. J gave up 0 bases and V 4 bases, and 7 bases lay outside the gene matches. This CDR3 reads CASSLLGQGSSYNEQFF. CDR3 sequence (DNA): TGCGCCAGCAGCCTACTAGGACAGGGGAGCTCCTACAATGAGCAGTTCTTC.

V gene TRBV4-1 combines with J gene TRBJ2-1; D not certain. Between the trimmed V and J ends, which lost 2 bases and 4 bases, there was a span of 15 bases. CDR1 MGHRA and CDR2 YSYEKL come from the germline V gene. This CDR3 contains 16 residues. This CDR3 is CASSQLWTADYNEQFF. DNA of the CDR3: TGCGCCAGCAGCCAATTATGGACGGCTGATTACAATGAGCAGTTCTTC.

V usage is TRBV19 and J usage is TRBJ2-6, with D hard to call. The CDR3 has 15 amino acids. V lost 8 bases to trimming and J lost 0 bases, with 11 bases between them. The germline gives CDR1 LNHDA, CDR2 SQIVND (reference sequence). The CDR3 spells CASAPVDSGANVLTF. The CDR3 nucleotides read TGTGCCAGTGCCCCGGTAGACTCTGGGGCCAACGTCCTGACTTTC.

The rearrangement uses TRBV7-9 and TRBJ2-2; D uncertain. V dropped 1 base and J dropped 3 bases, with 9 bases sitting between them. Looked up from germline, CDR1 is SEHNR and CDR2 is FQNEAQ (reference sequence). CDR3 length: 15 residues. CDR3 region: CASSLDSRYTGELFF. The CDR3 DNA reads as TGTGCCAGCAGCTTAGATTCACGATACACCGGGGAGCTGTTTTTT.

The rearrangement links TRBV5-1 to TRBJ2-3; TRBD2 aligns across 7 bases. The germline V gene encodes CDR1 SGHRS and CDR2 YFSETQ. The CDR3 is 18 amino acids. The J segment lost 3 bases and the V segment lost 0 bases, leaving 13 bases of the junction unmatched. In nucleotides, the CDR3 is TGCGCCAGCAGCTTGGCCCCCCGGGGGAGGGCCGTTACAGATACGCAGTATTTT. It codes for CASSLAPRGRAVTDTQYF.

This chain connects TRBV6-5 to TRBJ2-1; 8 nucleotides line up with TRBD2. This CDR3 has 16 amino acids. V was pared by 0 bases and J by 4 bases, with 5 bases of the junction left unmatched. Germline V lookup: CDR1 MNHEY, CDR2 SVGAGI. The CDR3 sequence is CASSYSETSVYNEQFF. In DNA form, the CDR3 reads TGTGCCAGCAGTTACTCGGAGACTAGCGTGTACAATGAGCAGTTCTTC.